This T cell receptor (beta chain) is from a study of early T cells in non-severe SARS-CoV-2 infection. Study observations and caveats: A preference for anti-spike CD8 responses marked VDJdb matching, which missed private and CD4 specificities.

TCRdb re-analysed the 5' RACE reads in MiXCR, keeping a single row per CDR3 protein. The sample yields nearly 95,000 distinct CDR3 sequences, over 15% seen once. The sample holds a few counts of this clonotype. Antigen specificity is unknown. CDR1 and CDR2 from the germline V gene are MNHEY and SMNVEV (reference sequence). Trimming took off 4 bases at V and 5 bases at J, with 11 bases between the two ends. The CDR3 loop spans 13 amino acids. The receptor comes from an adult who was a healthcare worker with PCR-confirmed SARS-CoV-2 infection or an uninfected control (not recorded which). The rearrangement uses TRBV27 and TRBJ1-1, with D possibly TRBD1 on 6 matching bases. The sample here was whole blood, taken at baseline. Written as DNA, the CDR3 is TGTGCCAGCAGTTACATCAGGGGTACTGAAGCTTTCTTT. Encoded protein: CASSYIRGTEAFF.